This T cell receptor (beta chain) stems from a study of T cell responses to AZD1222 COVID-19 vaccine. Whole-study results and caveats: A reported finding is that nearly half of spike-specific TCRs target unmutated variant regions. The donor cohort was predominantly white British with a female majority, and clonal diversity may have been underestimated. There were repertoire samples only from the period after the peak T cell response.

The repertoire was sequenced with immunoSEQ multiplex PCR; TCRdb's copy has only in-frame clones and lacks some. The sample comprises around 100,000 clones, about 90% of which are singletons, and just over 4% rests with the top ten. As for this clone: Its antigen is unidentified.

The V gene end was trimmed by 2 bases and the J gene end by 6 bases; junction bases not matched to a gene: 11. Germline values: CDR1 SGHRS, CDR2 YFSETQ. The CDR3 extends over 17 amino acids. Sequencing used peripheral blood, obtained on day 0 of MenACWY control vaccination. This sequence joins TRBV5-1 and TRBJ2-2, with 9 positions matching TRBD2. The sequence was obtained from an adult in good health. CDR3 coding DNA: TGCGCCAGCAGCTTCCCAGCGGGGGGCCGAGACGCCGGGGAGCTGTTTTTT. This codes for CASSFPAGGRDAGELFF.